This note documents a single T cell receptor beta chain sequence. The antigen is undetermined. This sample was included in a study of T-cell memory formation after mild COVID-19. General observations from the study: Researchers report contracting CD4+ clones mostly in CM and EM, with CD8+ clones in EMRA.

Germline loops: CDR1 MNHEY, CDR2 SMNVEV (reference sequence). The V end was cut by 7 bases, the J end by 2 bases, with 14 bases between. This CDR3 has 15 amino acids. MiXCR, run by TCRdb on the 5' RACE reads, gives a single entry per CDR3 protein. The repertoire holds just under 550,000 distinct CDR3 sequences, with roughly 21% as singletons. This TCR was sampled from an adult woman who had mild COVID-19 (a few samples of this study predate the infection). Cell type and time point are not known. The chain couples TRBV27 to TRBJ2-2, with D perhaps matching TRBD2 (6 bases). The sample was PBMCs or a T cell subset sorted from them (not recorded which). CDR3 protein: CASTYFGSNTGELFF. The CDR3 region has the DNA TGTGCCAGCACTTACTTCGGGAGTAACACCGGGGAGCTGTTTTTT.